A selection of T cell receptor beta chains follows, all from one sample in a study of control samples from healthy donors and cancer patients. The protocol was immunoSEQ multiplex PCR, while the TCRdb copy is restricted to in-frame clones and leaves out a portion. The table has 50,000 to 70,000 clones, 88% seen once. The sample comprised blood. These receptors were taken from a man aged 45-60 years in good health. The CDR3 runs from the conserved cysteine through the conserved F or W. Fields, in order: CDR3 DNA, CDR3 protein, clone size, V gene, D gene, J gene. D genes are given only for firm matches. Size is omitted from some rows. Given values are once, few, many or a class for expanded clones.

CDR3 DNA: TGTGCCAGCAGCCCTGAACTCTACAATGAGCAGTTCTTC
CDR3 protein: CASSPELYNEQFF
clone size: .
V gene: TRBV12-3/TRBV12-4
D gene: .
J gene: TRBJ2-1

CDR3 DNA: TGTGCCAGCAGCCGAGAGACAGATACGCAGTATTTT
CDR3 protein: CASSRETDTQYF
clone size: .
V gene: TRBV5-4
D gene: .
J gene: TRBJ2-3

CDR3 DNA: TGCGCCAGCAGCCAAGACGGGCCGGGGTGGAGAGGCTACACCTTC
CDR3 protein: CASSQDGPGWRGYTF
clone size: once
V gene: TRBV4-3
D gene: .
J gene: TRBJ1-2

CDR3 DNA: TGCAGCGTTATTCTGGGGTCTGAGCAGTTCTTC
CDR3 protein: CSVILGSEQFF
clone size: .
V gene: TRBV29-1
D gene: .
J gene: TRBJ2-1

CDR3 DNA: TGTGCCAGCAGTTTTTCCCCAGGAAGGGGCAATGAGCAGTTCTTC
CDR3 protein: CASSFSPGRGNEQFF
clone size: .
V gene: TRBV28
D gene: .
J gene: TRBJ2-1

CDR3 DNA: TGCAGCGTTTCTAGCGGGAGTGCATTGGATACGCAGTATTTT
CDR3 protein: CSVSSGSALDTQYF
clone size: .
V gene: TRBV29-1
D gene: TRBD2
J gene: TRBJ2-3

CDR3 DNA: TGCGCCCGAATCTTGAACTCAACGGGGGGCTACACCTTC
CDR3 protein: CARILNSTGGYTF
clone size: .
V gene: TRBV5-1
D gene: .
J gene: TRBJ1-2

CDR3 DNA: TGCGCCAGCAGCTTGAATGGGCGGGAGGAGCAACTCTTC
CDR3 protein: CASSLNGREEQLF
clone size: .
V gene: TRBV5-1
D gene: TRBD2
J gene: TRBJ2-7

CDR3 DNA: TGTGCCAGCAGCCTTATAGGGAACACCGGGGAGCTGTTTTTT
CDR3 protein: CASSLIGNTGELFF
clone size: few
V gene: TRBV4-2
D gene: .
J gene: TRBJ2-2

CDR3 DNA: TGTGCCAGCAGCTCTCAGGGGGAGCAGTACTTC
CDR3 protein: CASSSQGEQYF
clone size: .
V gene: TRBV7-9
D gene: .
J gene: TRBJ2-7

CDR3 DNA: TGTGCCAGCAGCTTAGTACAGGGAGAGACTGAAGCTTTCTTT
CDR3 protein: CASSLVQGETEAFF
clone size: .
V gene: TRBV7-2
D gene: .
J gene: TRBJ1-1

CDR3 DNA: TGTGCCAGCAGCTTAAATTTTAGCGGTACCTACGAGCAGTACTTC
CDR3 protein: CASSLNFSGTYEQYF
clone size: .
V gene: TRBV7-3
D gene: .
J gene: TRBJ2-7

CDR3 DNA: TGTGCCAGCAGATCCGCAGGGTTGGGGACTGAAGCTTTCTTT
CDR3 protein: CASRSAGLGTEAFF
clone size: once
V gene: TRBV2
D gene: .
J gene: TRBJ1-1